This TCR beta chain was retrieved from a study of blood T cell repertoires in COVID-19 (dated by TCRdb to 2019 to 2021). A note on the overall study: Collaborator samples came from the United States, Italy and Spain and covered acute and convalescent phases of COVID-19. The prospective study material was composed of cDNA or gDNA derived from T cells, B-cell-depleted T cells, or PBMCs. Subjects who had been exposed to COVID-19, were actively infected with it, or had recovered from it provided the deeply sampled blood TCRbeta repertoires that made up the dataset. A freely available public database, intended as a resource for researchers studying the immune response to SARS-CoV-2, is where the repertoires were released. Samples came from the ongoing ImmuneRACE study (first 160 participants) plus 1,254 subjects from 6 global collaborators. A de-identified subject ID, COVID-19 status, age in years and sex were almost always included in the sample metadata. Where available, HLA class I and class II types were taken from metadata supplied by the sample provider and were not determined by assay-based typing. The research as a whole found: The quantity of clinical and demographic metadata differed by source and by participant and was supplied without curation.

TCRbeta CDR3 regions were amplified from genomic DNA by means of the immunoSEQ Assay, a bias-controlled multiplex PCR. The authors' analysis ran thus. The number of nucleated cells in each sample was estimated from the amplification of reference gene primers within the assay. To quantify the absolute abundance of each unique TCRbeta CDR3 rearrangement, sequence reads were collapsed and filtered. For each sample, productive Simpson clonality was calculated as the square root of Simpson's diversity index over productive rearrangements. In TCRdb, the immuneACCESS table is reduced to in-frame sequences with V and J assigned. These tables do not hold every clone; where another copy was compared, an unresolved V gene accounts for under half, and the others remain unexplained. D and trimming come from the DNA, and the V and J calls and clone size come from that table. This sample has roughly 68,000 clones in its table, and around 90% of those were observed once. The ten largest make up more than 5.5% of the sample.

Deletion took 6 bases off V and 4 bases off J, with a span of 12 bases between the germline ends. Taken from the germline V gene, the CDR1 and CDR2 loops are SGHAT and FQNNGV. CDR3 length: 13 amino acids, cysteine to phenylalanine. Only CDR3 DNA remains: 39 bases, in frame from the first base. In Seattle, one collaborating source enrolled patients while the infection was active and tracked those patients longitudinally over the course of disease. Whole blood was collected in K2EDTA tubes by collaborating institutions according to the institutions' own protocols. For TCRbeta analysis, collaborator samples were shipped as frozen whole blood, as isolated PBMCs, or as DNA extracted from either sample type. In the case of this clone: The clone's antigen remains unknown. No much larger clonotype is one base removed from it; base qualities were not supplied.

This clonotype originated in a man aged 35 to 55 with COVID-19, enrolled during active disease. Material: peripheral blood. The chain couples TRBV11-2 to TRBJ2-5; a weak D assignment points to TRBD1 (6 bases agree). The sequenced DNA: TGTGCCAGCAGGAATTCAGGGGCAGAGACCCAGTACTTC. It codes for CASRNSGAETQYF.